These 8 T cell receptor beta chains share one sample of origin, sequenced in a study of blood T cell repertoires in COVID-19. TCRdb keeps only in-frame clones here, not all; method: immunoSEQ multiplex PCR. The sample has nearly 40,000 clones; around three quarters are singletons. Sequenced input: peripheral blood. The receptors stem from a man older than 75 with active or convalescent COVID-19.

For the CDR3, the DNA is TGCGCCAGCAGCCCCGGGGACTCTACGGGGGGCTCCTACGAGCAGTACTTC. This sequence encodes CASSPGDSTGGSYEQYF. The rearrangement joins TRBV5-1 to TRBJ2-7, with 7 bases that match TRBD2. The CDR3 totals 17 residues. V lost 4 bases, J lost 0 bases, and 13 bases stayed unmatched. Germline-derived CDR1 and CDR2 are SGHRS and YFSETQ.

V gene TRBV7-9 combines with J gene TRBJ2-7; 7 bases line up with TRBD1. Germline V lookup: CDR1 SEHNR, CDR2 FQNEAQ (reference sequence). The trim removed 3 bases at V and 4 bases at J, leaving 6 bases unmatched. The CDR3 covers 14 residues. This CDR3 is CASSLGRGLYEQYF. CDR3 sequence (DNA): TGTGCCAGCAGCTTGGGCAGGGGGTTATACGAGCAGTACTTC.

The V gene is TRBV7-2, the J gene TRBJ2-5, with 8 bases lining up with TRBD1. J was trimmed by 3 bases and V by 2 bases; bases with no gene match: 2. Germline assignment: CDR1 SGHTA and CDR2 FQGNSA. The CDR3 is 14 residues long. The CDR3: CASSLQTGEETQYF. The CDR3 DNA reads TGTGCCAGCAGCTTACAGACAGGGGAAGAGACCCAGTACTTC.

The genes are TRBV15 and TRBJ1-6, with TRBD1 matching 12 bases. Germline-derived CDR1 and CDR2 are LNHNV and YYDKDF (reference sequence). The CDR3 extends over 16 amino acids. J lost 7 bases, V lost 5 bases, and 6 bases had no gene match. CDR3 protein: CATSDGTGGHNSPLHF. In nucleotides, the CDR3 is TGTGCCACCAGCGATGGGACAGGGGGCCACAATTCACCCCTCCACTTT.

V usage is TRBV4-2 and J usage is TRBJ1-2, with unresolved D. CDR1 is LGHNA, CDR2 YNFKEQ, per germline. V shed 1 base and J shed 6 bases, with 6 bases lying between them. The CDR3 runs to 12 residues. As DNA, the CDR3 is TGTGCCAGCAGCCAAGTGGCACATGGCTACACCTTC. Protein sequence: CASSQVAHGYTF.

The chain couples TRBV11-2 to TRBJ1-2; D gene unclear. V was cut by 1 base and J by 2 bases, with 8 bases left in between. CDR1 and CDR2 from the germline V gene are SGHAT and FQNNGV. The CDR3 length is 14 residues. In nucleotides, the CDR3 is TGTGCCAGCAGCTTAGCTCCCGGGAACTATGGCTACACCTTC. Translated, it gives CASSLAPGNYGYTF. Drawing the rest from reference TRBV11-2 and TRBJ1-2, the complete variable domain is EAGVAQSPRYKIIEKRQSVAFWCNPISGHATLYWYQQILGQGPKLLIQFQNNGVVDDSQLPKDRFSAERLKGVDSTLKIQPAKLEDSAVYLCASSLAPGNYGYTFGSGTRLTVV.

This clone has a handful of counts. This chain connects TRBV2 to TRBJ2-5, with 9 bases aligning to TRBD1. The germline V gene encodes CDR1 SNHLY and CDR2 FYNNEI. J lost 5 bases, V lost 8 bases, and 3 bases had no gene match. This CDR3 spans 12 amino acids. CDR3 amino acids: CASYDRGETQYF. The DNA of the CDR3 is TGTGCCAGCTACGACAGGGGGGAGACCCAGTACTTC.

CDR3 nucleotides: TGTGCCAGCAGCGAGGGACAGGCCCAGAGCAATCAGCCCCAGCATTTT. It encodes CASSEGQAQSNQPQHF. This sequence joins TRBV7-8 and TRBJ1-5; 8 bases fit TRBD1. CDR1 is SGHVS, CDR2 FQNEAQ, per germline. The V gene end was trimmed by 5 bases and the J gene end by 1 base; junction bases not matched to a gene: 7. The CDR3 loop spans 16 amino acids.